The 3 T cell receptor beta chains presented below share a single source sample, sequenced in a study of blood T cell repertoires in COVID-19. Assay used: immunoSEQ multiplex PCR; TCRdb lists only in-frame clones, some missing. The sample lists a few hundred thousand clones, 87% occurring once. Material: peripheral blood. These TCRs come from a man aged 18 to 30 with active or convalescent COVID-19.

V and J are TRBV9 and TRBJ2-7; 8 positions match TRBD1. This CDR3 is 15 amino acids long. Trimming removed 0 bases from V and 3 bases from J; junction bases left unmatched: 5. Per the germline V gene, CDR1 is SGDLS and CDR2 is YYNGEE. CDR3 in amino acids: CASSVGGQGYYEQYF. CDR3 in DNA: TGTGCCAGCAGCGTAGGAGGACAGGGCTACTACGAGCAGTACTTC.

This clone has only a few counts. This chain connects TRBV6-5 to TRBJ1-3; 8 nucleotides align to TRBD1. In germline, CDR1 is MNHEY, CDR2 SVGAGI. The V gene end was trimmed by 6 bases and the J gene end by 0 bases; junction bases not matched to a gene: 4. This CDR3 contains 15 residues. The DNA of the CDR3 is TGTGCCAGCAGGTCCGACAGGGGCTCTGGAAACACCATATATTTT. Translated, it gives CASRSDRGSGNTIYF.

This chain joins TRBV27 and TRBJ2-1, with 7 bases lining up with TRBD1. V was pared by 6 bases and J by 9 bases, with 11 bases of the junction left unmatched. Germline V lookup: CDR1 MNHEY, CDR2 SMNVEV (reference sequence). The CDR3 totals 14 residues. This CDR3 reads CASRPGQRLSEQFF. The CDR3 DNA reads TGTGCCAGCAGACCGGGACAGCGCCTGTCTGAGCAGTTCTTC.